One and the same sample provided the 8 T cell receptor beta chains below, sequenced in a study of blood T cell repertoires in COVID-19. Clones were sequenced by immunoSEQ multiplex PCR, and TCRdb holds only the in-frame ones, with some missing. The data show under 250,000 clones, approximately 86% seen once. Sequencing was performed on PBMCs or T cells enriched from blood (not recorded which). Receptor source: a woman under 40 with acute COVID-19.

V and J are TRBV11-2 and TRBJ1-1; D remains ambiguous. The V end was cut by 0 bases, the J end by 7 bases, with 9 bases between. This CDR3 contains 13 residues. The germline V gene has CDR1 SGHAT and CDR2 FQNNGV. As DNA, the CDR3 is TGTGCCAGCAGCTTAGATTTGGCAGTTGAAGCTTTCTTT. Protein sequence: CASSLDLAVEAFF.

The chain recombines TRBV10-3 with TRBJ1-4; D call uncertain. The germline V and J ends were trimmed by 2 bases and 3 bases, with 10 bases remaining between them. Germline assignment: CDR1 ENHRY and CDR2 SYGVKD. CDR3 size: 15 residues. CDR3 DNA: TGTGCCATCAGTGAGGGAGGAAGACCTAATGAAAAACTGTTTTTT. Translation: CAISEGGRPNEKLFF.

This chain connects TRBV7-8 to TRBJ2-7, with a possible D match to TRBD1 (8 bases). Trimming took off 5 bases at V and 0 bases at J, with 17 bases between the two ends. The CDR3 has 16 amino acids. The germline CDR1 and CDR2 sequences are SGHVS and FQNEAQ. CDR3 bases: TGTGCCAGCAGCGCAAGCGGGACAGGAAGCTCCTACGAGCAGTACTTC. This translates into CASSASGTGSSYEQYF.

This chain connects TRBV4-1 to TRBJ2-7, with unresolved D. The CDR3 has 14 residues. Germline CDR1 is MGHRA and CDR2 is YSYEKL. Between the trimmed V and J ends, which lost 0 bases and 3 bases, there was a span of 9 bases. CDR3 nucleotide sequence: TGCGCCAGCAGCCAAGATACGGAGAACTACGAGCAGTACTTC. Protein sequence: CASSQDTENYEQYF.

This sequence joins TRBV27 and TRBJ2-5; 11 positions agree with TRBD2. The germline V gene encodes CDR1 MNHEY and CDR2 SMNVEV (reference sequence). V dropped 2 bases and J dropped 4; count of bases not matched to a gene: 9. The CDR3 spans 17 residues. CDR3 in amino acids: CASSLIGSGGARETQYF. The CDR3 DNA sequence: TGTGCCAGCAGTTTAATCGGTAGCGGGGGGGCCAGAGAGACCCAGTACTTC.

J is TRBJ1-3 and V is TRBV10-3; D is uncertain. The CDR3 is made up of 13 amino acids. V lost 4 bases and J 0 bases, leaving 4 bases between the germline ends. From germline, CDR1 is ENHRY and CDR2 SYGVKD. The CDR3: CAISVGSGNTIYF. CDR3 in DNA: TGTGCCATCAGTGTCGGCTCTGGAAACACCATATATTTT.

The CDR3 here is CASSRSGGPETQYF. For the CDR3, the DNA is TGTGCCAGCAGCCGGTCGGGGGGCCCCGAGACCCAGTACTTC. The chain couples TRBV3-1 (or the pseudogene TRBV3-2) to TRBJ2-5; D may be TRBD2 (7 bases). The CDR3 sequence is 14 residues long. From germline, CDR1 is LGHDT and CDR2 YNNKEL (reference sequence). V gave up 4 bases and J gave up 5 bases, with 14 bases separating them.

CDR3 in DNA: TGTGCCAGCAGCCCGGGGGGACCAGGGGAAAAACTGTTTTTT. It yields the protein CASSPGGPGEKLFF. The rearrangement joins TRBV5-6 to TRBJ1-4; weak D call: TRBD1 (5 bases). Per the germline V gene, CDR1 is SGHDT and CDR2 is YYEEEE. The CDR3 consists of 14 residues. The germline V and J ends were trimmed by 4 bases and 8 bases, with 15 bases remaining between them.